The 27 T cell receptor beta chains given below trace back to one sample, sequenced in a study of regulatory T cells in long-lasting Graves disease. Researchers made TCR beta libraries by using iRepertoire HTBI primers and running Arm-PCR on CDR3 regions. TCRdb used MiXCR to reprocess the multiplex PCR reads, holding one entry per CDR3 protein. The sample lists hundreds of thousands of distinct CDR3 sequences, about 16% occurring once. Regarding time point: newly diagnosed GD, antithyroid drugs for less than 3 months. PBMC RNA served as the TCR library source. These records were also assigned to another study, of T cells in Graves' hyperthyroidism and ophthalmopathy.

The specimen comprised peripheral blood mononuclear cells (PBMCs), sampled at new diagnosis, from a patient treated with antithyroid drugs. All receptors come from a man aged 18 to 30 with Graves disease.

This clonotype was counted only a few times. The chain links TRBV7-2 to TRBJ1-1; D is perhaps TRBD1 (6 bases). The CDR3 covers 15 residues. Germline V gene lookup returns CDR1 SGHTA and CDR2 FQGNSA. Trimming pared 4 bases from V and 5 bases from J, leaving 17 bases between. DNA of the CDR3: TGTGCCAGCAGCTCCGGACAGACGCAGCGGACTGAAGCTTTCTTT. Translated, it gives CASSSGQTQRTEAFF.

The sample holds a few counts of this clonotype. The V and J genes are TRBV5-1 and TRBJ2-3; D is perhaps TRBD1 or TRBD2 (6 bases each). The V gene's germline CDR1 is SGHRS and CDR2 YFSETQ. This CDR3 contains 17 residues. V was pared by 4 bases and J by 2 bases, with 20 bases between. CDR3 protein: CASSIPSGWGPTDTQYF. CDR3 DNA sequence: TGCGCCAGCAGCATTCCGAGCGGGTGGGGGCCCACAGATACGCAGTATTTT.

This clonotype came up many times. V and J are TRBV10-1 and TRBJ1-1, with unresolved D. The V gene lost 4 bases and the J gene lost 4 bases, with 10 bases spanning the gap. The CDR3 is 13 amino acids. Germline V lookup: CDR1 WNHNN, CDR2 SYGVQD (reference sequence). In DNA form, the CDR3 reads TGCGCCAGCAGTGTCGGGAGATCCACTGAAGCTTTCTTT. This translates into CASSVGRSTEAFF.

This clonotype occurred many times. The V and J genes are TRBV6-9 and TRBJ2-7; a weak D match, TRBD2 (6 bases). The CDR3 has 19 amino acids. The germline CDR1 and CDR2 sequences are MNHGY and SVAAGI. The V end was cut by 4 bases, the J end by 1 base, with 26 bases between. The CDR3 sequence is CASSSARAGGATLSYEQYF. DNA of the CDR3: TGTGCCAGCAGTTCCGCCCGCGCGGGCGGGGCTACCTTATCCTACGAGCAGTACTTC.

This clonotype was recorded at least ten times. The rearrangement links TRBV5-8 to TRBJ1-5, with 9 bases matching TRBD1. Germline V CDR1 and CDR2: SGHTS, YDEGEE. Trimming cost V 4 bases and J 6 bases; bases outside gene matches: 8. The CDR3 spans 15 residues. CDR3 DNA: TGTGCCAGCAGCACCCGGGACAGGGATGGTCAGCCCCAGCATTTT. Residues: CASSTRDRDGQPQHF.

V gene TRBV6-5 combines with J gene TRBJ2-3; 10 bases agree with TRBD2. CDR3 length: 16 amino acids. Looked up from germline, CDR1 is MNHEY and CDR2 is SVGAGI. J was trimmed by 7 bases and V by 5 bases; bases with no gene match: 12. This CDR3 is CASSNRAGGAVYTQYF. CDR3 DNA: TGTGCCAGCAGTAACCGAGCGGGAGGGGCCGTGTATACGCAGTATTTT.

The chain uses TRBV7-9 and TRBJ1-1; D is ambiguous. Germline V gene sequence: CDR1 SEHNR, CDR2 FQNEAQ (reference sequence). The CDR3 is 15 residues long. Trimming cost V 0 bases and J 1 base, with 9 bases left between them. CDR3 sequence (DNA): TGTGCCAGCAGCTTAGCTGGGCATCAGAACACTGAAGCTTTCTTT. Its translation is CASSLAGHQNTEAFF.

The gene calls are TRBV5-1 and TRBJ2-5; a possible D gene is TRBD2 (5 bases). The CDR3 has 15 residues. The germline V gene encodes CDR1 SGHRS and CDR2 YFSETQ. Deletions cut 3 bases from V and 0 bases from J, with 12 bases between. Written as DNA, the CDR3 is TGCGCCAGCAGCTCAGGAGGACCGAACCAAGAGACCCAGTACTTC. It is translated as CASSSGGPNQETQYF.

The chain uses TRBV7-6 and TRBJ2-3, with D unclear. V dropped 2 bases and J dropped 4 bases, with 16 bases sitting between them. This CDR3 comprises 16 residues. Germline CDR1 SGHVS, CDR2 FNYEAQ. CDR3 nucleotide sequence: TGTGCCAGCAGCTTACAAGATGGTGGTTATTCAGATACGCAGTATTTT. It yields the protein CASSLQDGGYSDTQYF.

J is TRBJ2-7 and V is TRBV7-9, with TRBD2 as a possible D gene (6 bases). V lost 4 bases, J lost 3 bases, and 16 bases lay in between. CDR3 length equals 15 residues. CDR1 and CDR2 from the germline V gene are SEHNR and FQNEAQ (reference sequence). The CDR3 DNA is TGTGCCAGCAGCTCAACCGGGACGGGAGACTACGAGCAGTACTTC. Amino acids: CASSSTGTGDYEQYF. The full variable domain, in which reference TRBV7-9 and TRBJ2-7 provide the parts outside the CDR3, is DTGVSQNPRHKITKRGQNVTFRCDPISEHNRLYWYRQTLGQGPEFLTYFQNEAQLEKSRLLSDRFSAERPKGSFSTLEIQRTEQGDSAMYLCASSSTGTGDYEQYFGPGTRLTVT.

This clonotype has only a few counts. The chain has TRBV5-1 and TRBJ1-4; D ambiguous. Per the germline V gene, CDR1 is SGHRS and CDR2 is YFSETQ. This CDR3 is built from 16 residues. V was clipped by 0 bases and J by 3 bases, with 12 bases between them. The CDR3 sequence: CASSLAGGEANEKLFF. The CDR3 region has the DNA TGCGCCAGCAGCTTGGCCGGTGGGGAGGCTAATGAAAAACTGTTTTTT.

This clonotype was observed at least ten times. In DNA form, the CDR3 reads TGTGCCAGCAGTTTAAAAGCTTGGACTTACCAAGAGACCCAGTACTTC. Translating it yields CASSLKAWTYQETQYF. The V gene is TRBV27, the J gene TRBJ2-5; D perhaps matches TRBD2 (5 bases). This CDR3 has 16 amino acids. Germline-derived CDR1 and CDR2 are MNHEY and SMNVEV (reference sequence). Trimming left V 2 bases short and J 0 bases short, with 13 bases between.

This clonotype was counted ten times or more. The chain has TRBV29-1 and TRBJ2-5, with D possibly TRBD1 on 6 matching bases. This CDR3 is built from 14 residues. Trimming removed 1 base at V and 1 base at J, with 10 bases between. Germline V gene data show CDR1 as SQVTM and CDR2 as ANQGSEA. The CDR3 reads CSVEGQVVQETQYF. CDR3 bases: TGCAGCGTTGAAGGACAGGTCGTCCAAGAGACCCAGTACTTC.

In this sample, this clonotype turned up many times. CDR3 amino acids: CASSTEQLAGGGTDTQYF. The CDR3 DNA sequence: TGTGCCAGCAGCACCGAACAATTAGCGGGAGGGGGGACAGATACGCAGTATTTT. The chain joins TRBV11-2 to TRBJ2-3, with 11 bases fitting TRBD2. Germline V gene lookup returns CDR1 SGHAT and CDR2 FQNNGV. The CDR3 totals 18 residues. After removal of 5 bases from V and 3 bases from J, the junction contained 13 bases not matched to a gene.

This clonotype appeared many times. The V and J genes are TRBV2 and TRBJ1-1; D call uncertain. V dropped 3 bases and J dropped 11 bases, with 16 bases sitting between them. Germline CDR1 and CDR2: SNHLY and FYNNEI. The CDR3 spans 13 residues. CDR3 sequence reads: CASSDQVPSGAFF. CDR3 nucleotides: TGTGCCAGCAGTGATCAGGTCCCGTCGGGGGCTTTCTTT.

This clonotype was picked up many times. The V gene is TRBV20-1, the J gene TRBJ2-5; 10 bases are a match to TRBD2. Germline lookup yields CDR1 DFQATT and CDR2 SNEGSKA (reference sequence). The J segment lost 4 bases and the V segment lost 1 base, leaving 6 bases of the junction unmatched. This CDR3 spans 15 amino acids. CDR3 nucleotide sequence: TGCAGTGCTAGAGCGTCTAGCGGGAGTAGAGAGACCCAGTACTTC. As protein: CSARASSGSRETQYF.

The chain uses TRBV6-2 or TRBV6-3 and TRBJ2-1; TRBD2 agrees at 12 bases. Germline loops: CDR1 MNHEY, CDR2 SVGEGT. There are 17 residues in the CDR3. Germline trimming cut 2 bases from V and 8 bases from J; bases unmatched to any gene: 10. Written as DNA, the CDR3 is TGTGCCAGCAGTTACCCCCGGACTAGCGGGACGCAGGATGAGCAGTTCTTC. It is translated as CASSYPRTSGTQDEQFF.

This clonotype was seen more than once but under ten times. The rearrangement joins TRBV9 to TRBJ1-1, with D unresolved. The germline gives CDR1 SGDLS, CDR2 YYNGEE. V lost 0 bases, J lost 1 base, and 10 bases lay in between. The CDR3 totals 15 residues. CDR3 loop: CASSVDVEANTEAFF. CDR3 nucleotide sequence: TGTGCCAGCAGCGTAGATGTGGAAGCGAACACTGAAGCTTTCTTT.

The V gene is TRBV27, the J gene TRBJ1-6, with a weak D call TRBD1 (5 bases). From germline, CDR1 is MNHEY and CDR2 SMNVEV (reference sequence). CDR3 length: 14 amino acids. V was shortened by 5 bases and J by 12 bases, with 17 bases between the two germline ends. The CDR3: CASSVTVSSLPLHF. The DNA for the CDR3 is TGTGCCAGCAGTGTGACAGTTTCTAGTCTACCCCTCCACTTT.

The genes are TRBV9 and TRBJ1-5; possibly TRBD1 for D (5 bases). V lost 3 bases and J 1 base, leaving 11 bases between the germline ends. CDR3 length: 15 amino acids. Per the germline V gene, CDR1 is SGDLS and CDR2 is YYNGEE. CDR3 DNA: TGTGCCAGCAGCGCCGGGGGAGGGAGCAATCAGCCCCAGCATTTT. This gives the protein CASSAGGGSNQPQHF.

This clonotype turned up a few times. This chain joins TRBV27 and TRBJ2-2, with D perhaps TRBD2 (5 bases). The V gene's germline CDR1 is MNHEY and CDR2 SMNVEV (reference sequence). This CDR3 region has 12 residues. V lost 6 bases to trimming and J lost 8 bases, with 10 bases between them. CDR3 amino acids: CASSPTRGELFF. The CDR3 bases are TGTGCCAGCAGCCCCACTAGGGGGGAGCTGTTTTTT.

The chain is built from TRBV25-1 and TRBJ2-5, with D possibly being TRBD2 (6 bases). Between the trimmed V and J ends, which lost 3 bases and 5 bases, there was a span of 22 bases. The CDR3 extends over 17 amino acids. From germline, CDR1 is MGHDK and CDR2 SYGVNS. The DNA of the CDR3 is TGTGCCAGCAGTGACTCTCGTGGGAGTGCAGGGAGGGAGACCCAGTACTTC. This sequence encodes CASSDSRGSAGRETQYF.

The rearrangement links TRBV5-1 to TRBJ1-4; possibly TRBD1 for D (6 bases). Germline CDR1 SGHRS, CDR2 YFSETQ. Trimming shortened V by 0 bases and J by 4 bases, and 7 bases separated the two germline ends. This CDR3 spans 14 amino acids. This CDR3 reads CASSLGQDNEKLFF. CDR3 nucleotide sequence: TGCGCCAGCAGCTTGGGACAGGATAATGAAAAACTGTTTTTT. The whole variable domain, remainder taken from reference TRBV5-1 and TRBJ1-4, is KAGVTQTPRYLIKTRGQQVTLSCSPISGHRSVSWYQQTPGQGLQFLFEYFSETQRNKGNFPGRFSGRQFSNSRSEMNVSTLELGDSALYLCASSLGQDNEKLFFGSGTQLSVL.

This clonotype was detected only a few times. The rearrangement joins TRBV19 to TRBJ2-7, with a weak D call TRBD2 (5 bases). Trimming shortened V by 3 bases and J by 4 bases, and 13 bases separated the two germline ends. Germline V gene lookup returns CDR1 LNHDA and CDR2 SQIVND (reference sequence). There are 14 residues in the CDR3. CDR3 DNA sequence: TGTGCCAGTAGTATGGCTAGCTCGACGTACGAGCAGTACTTC. This gives the protein CASSMASSTYEQYF.

V is TRBV10-2 and J is TRBJ2-1; 14 nucleotides agree with TRBD2. V shed 6 bases and J 1 base; nucleotides not matched to a gene: 5. In germline, CDR1 is WSHSY, CDR2 SAAADI. The CDR3 is 17 amino acids. CDR3 coding DNA: TGCGCCAGCAGGATGACTAGCGGGAGGGGTTCCTACAATGAGCAGTTCTTC. This encodes CASRMTSGRGSYNEQFF.

In this sample, this clonotype turned up a few times. The chain uses TRBV2 and TRBJ2-3, with 11 bases lining up with TRBD1. Germline V CDR1 and CDR2: SNHLY, FYNNEI. The J segment lost 2 bases and the V segment lost 6 bases, leaving 7 bases of the junction unmatched. This CDR3 has 16 residues. The CDR3 nucleotides read TGTGCCAGCAGCGAAAGGACAGGGGGCAACACAGATACGCAGTATTTT. Translation: CASSERTGGNTDTQYF.

In this sample, this clonotype turned up a few times. The chain employs TRBV14 and TRBJ2-1; TRBD2 is a possible D gene (5 bases). This CDR3 contains 15 residues. V gave up 4 bases and J gave up 0 bases, with 10 bases separating them. The V gene's germline CDR1 is SGHDN and CDR2 FVKESK. The CDR3 DNA sequence: TGTGCCAGCAGCCCGACTATGAGCTCCTACAATGAGCAGTTCTTC. Encoded protein: CASSPTMSSYNEQFF.